Shown below are 19 T cell receptor beta chains from a single sample sequenced in a study of radiotherapy plus CTLA-4 blockade in lung cancer. Clones were sequenced by immunoSEQ multiplex PCR, and TCRdb holds only the in-frame ones, with some missing. The profile shows about 51,000 clones, 75% to 85% of them singletons. Sequenced here: peripheral blood, sampled from a patient treated with radiotherapy plus ipilimumab. These receptor sequences come from a human donor with non-small cell lung cancer who had a complete response to radiotherapy plus ipilimumab.

V and J are TRBV6-5 and TRBJ1-2; the match to TRBD1 covers 8 bases. Trimming took 6 bases from V and 8 from J; bases not matched to a gene: 5. Germline V gene lookup returns CDR1 MNHEY and CDR2 SVGAGI. This CDR3 comprises 12 residues. In DNA form, the CDR3 reads TGTGCCAGCAGCCAGGGGGCTTCCGGCTACACCTTC. It specifies CASSQGASGYTF.

The rearrangement uses TRBV29-1 and TRBJ1-1; 7 bases map to TRBD1. After removal of 7 bases from V and 7 bases from J, the junction contained 9 bases not matched to a gene. This CDR3 has 12 amino acids. Looked up from germline, CDR1 is SQVTM and CDR2 is ANQGSEA. The CDR3, as DNA: TGCAGCGCCGGACAGGCGGGGAGTGAAGCTTTCTTT. Translating gives CSAGQAGSEAFF. Filled out from reference TRBV29-1 and TRBJ1-1, the complete variable domain reads SAVISQKPSRDICQRGTSLTIQCQVDSQVTMMFWYRQQPGQSLTLIATANQGSEATYESGFVIDKFPISRPNLTFSTLTVSNMSPEDSSIYLCSAGQAGSEAFFGQGTRLTVV.

This clone was seen a handful of times. Here the CDR3 DNA reads TGTGCCAGCAGCCCGATTCGGGGAAGGACCCGAGGCACTGAAGCTTTCTTT. Residues: CASSPIRGRTRGTEAFF. The chain employs TRBV7-9 and TRBJ1-1; no clear D gene. The V gene lost 5 bases and the J gene lost 4 bases, with 23 bases spanning the gap. This CDR3 comprises 17 residues. Germline V gene sequence: CDR1 SEHNR, CDR2 FQNEAQ (reference sequence).

This chain connects TRBV19 to TRBJ1-1; D is undetermined. Germline lookup yields CDR1 LNHDA and CDR2 SQIVND (reference sequence). The CDR3 has 14 residues. Trimming removed 5 bases at V and 0 bases at J, with 10 bases between. CDR3 sequence reads: CASSASQVNTEAFF. In DNA, the CDR3 is TGTGCCAGTAGTGCCTCCCAGGTGAACACTGAAGCTTTCTTT.

The J gene is TRBJ2-7, the V gene TRBV18, with 8 bases lining up with TRBD1. This CDR3 region has 15 residues. J gave up 3 bases and V 2 bases, and 6 bases lay outside the gene matches. Germline V lookup: CDR1 KGHSH, CDR2 LQKENI. CDR3 bases: TGTGCCAGCTCACCAAACGACAGGGGAAACTACGAGCAGTACTTC. Translation: CASSPNDRGNYEQYF.

The gene calls are TRBV19 and TRBJ1-2; 11 bases map to TRBD1. The trim removed 5 bases at V and 5 bases at J, leaving 7 bases unmatched. CDR3 size: 15 residues. Germline loops: CDR1 LNHDA, CDR2 SQIVND (reference sequence). CDR3 bases: TGTGCCAGTAGTCCCGGACAGGGGGCTTGGTATGGCTACACCTTC. Residues: CASSPGQGAWYGYTF. Looking up the rest from reference TRBV19 and TRBJ1-2 gives the full variable domain: DGGITQSPKYLFRKEGQNVTLSCEQNLNHDAMYWYRQDPGQGLRLIYYSQIVNDFQKGDIAEGYSVSREKKESFPLTVTSAQKNPTAFYLCASSPGQGAWYGYTFGSGTRLTVV.

The V call is TRBV27, the J call TRBJ2-5; 8 bases align to TRBD1. The CDR3 contains 19 residues. V gave up 3 bases and J gave up 2 bases; unmatched junction bases: 17. Per germline, CDR1 MNHEY and CDR2 SMNVEV (reference sequence). CDR3 amino acids: CASSFSFRQGAWRQETQYF. DNA for the CDR3: TGTGCCAGCAGTTTTTCTTTTAGGCAGGGGGCTTGGAGGCAAGAGACCCAGTACTTC.

The CDR3 DNA reads TGTGCCAGCGAAGATCGGAATCAGCCCCAGCATTTT. This encodes CASEDRNQPQHF. This chain uses TRBV6-6 with TRBJ1-5; D is uncertain. Germline CDR1 is MNHNY and CDR2 is SVGAGI (reference sequence). Trimming stripped 8 bases from V and 4 bases from J, with 9 bases between. The CDR3 extends over 12 amino acids.

On this clone itself: This specimen includes other DNA sequences encoding the same CDR3. CDR3: CASSLQGNYGYTF. CDR3 in DNA: TGTGCCAGCAGTTTACAGGGGAACTATGGCTACACCTTC. This sequence joins TRBV27 and TRBJ1-2, with D perhaps matching TRBD1 (6 bases). The germline V gene has CDR1 MNHEY and CDR2 SMNVEV (reference sequence). V was pared by 2 bases and J by 2 bases, with 6 bases between. The CDR3 loop spans 13 amino acids.

The chain links TRBV7-4 to TRBJ2-5, with 7 bases fitting TRBD2. The end of the DNA fits TRBJ2-7 better, so the J call may be wrong. This CDR3 contains 17 residues. Germline V gene lookup returns CDR1 SGHVT and CDR2 SQSDAQ. This chain's CDR3 is CASSLRGGAGMSNEQYF. The CDR3 DNA is TGTGCCAGCAGCTTAAGGGGCGGAGCGGGGATGTCCAACGAGCAGTACTTC.

The gene calls are TRBV2 and TRBJ2-1; the D gene is possibly TRBD1 (5 bases). The CDR3 totals 15 residues. V was trimmed by 4 bases and J by 2 bases, leaving 12 bases between them. CDR1 is SNHLY, CDR2 FYNNEI, per germline. The CDR3 sequence: CASSAQGTTYNEQFF. The CDR3 nucleotides read TGTGCCAGCAGTGCGCAGGGAACTACCTACAATGAGCAGTTCTTC.

The chain couples TRBV2 to TRBJ1-2; D gene unclear. V was pared by 1 base and J by 4 bases, with 7 bases between. From germline, CDR1 is SNHLY and CDR2 FYNNEI. CDR3 size: 13 residues. Written as DNA, the CDR3 is TGTGCCAGCAGTGAAGATTTTAGCTATGGCTACACCTTC. Its protein is CASSEDFSYGYTF. The full variable domain, rest sourced from reference TRBV2 and TRBJ1-2, is EPEVTQTPSHQVTQMGQEVILRCVPISNHLYFYWYRQILGQKVEFLVSFYNNEISEKSEIFDDQFSVERPDGSNFTLKIRSTKLEDSAMYFCASSEDFSYGYTFGSGTRLTVV.

The V and J genes are TRBV4-3 and TRBJ1-6; D is possibly TRBD1 (5 bases). The germline V and J ends were trimmed by 4 bases and 3 bases, with 13 bases remaining between them. The germline CDR1 and CDR2 sequences are LGHNA and YSLEER. The CDR3 contains 16 residues. CDR3 protein: CASSPSGLNYNSPLHF. The CDR3 coding sequence is TGCGCCAGCAGCCCCTCGGGACTGAACTATAATTCACCCCTCCACTTT.

V and J are TRBV9 and TRBJ2-1; 8 nucleotides match TRBD2. The ends lost 3 bases at V and 6 bases at J; junction bases unmatched: 11. Germline-derived CDR1 and CDR2 are SGDLS and YYNGEE. The CDR3 has 16 amino acids. CDR3 sequence (DNA): TGTGCCAGCAGCGGGGGACCGGGACTAGGACCCAATGAGCAGTTCTTC. Its protein is CASSGGPGLGPNEQFF.

This chain links TRBV30 with TRBJ2-7; 7 bases match TRBD2. Germline-derived CDR1 and CDR2 are GTSNPN and SVGIG (reference sequence). V gave up 3 bases and J gave up 4 bases; unmatched junction bases: 12. The CDR3 sequence is 15 residues long. CDR3: CAWRGGRIFGYEQYF. As DNA, the CDR3 is TGTGCCTGGAGGGGAGGGCGGATTTTTGGGTACGAGCAGTACTTC.

The rearrangement uses TRBV6-6 and TRBJ2-3; no firm D call. The CDR3 totals 16 residues. V was trimmed by 2 bases and J by 1 base, leaving 13 bases between them. Germline V gene sequence: CDR1 MNHNY, CDR2 SVGAGI (reference sequence). CDR3 in DNA: TGTGCCAGCAGTTACCCCGGAGTTCAAGGCACAGATACGCAGTATTTT. It codes for CASSYPGVQGTDTQYF.

This clone was counted a few times. The gene calls are TRBV5-6 and TRBJ2-5, with 10 nucleotides matching TRBD1. The CDR3 length is 16 residues. Germline lookup yields CDR1 SGHDT and CDR2 YYEEEE. J was trimmed by 5 bases and V by 5 bases; bases with no gene match: 12. Here the CDR3 reads CASSRRDRGFKETQYF. The CDR3 DNA is TGTGCCAGCAGTCGTCGGGACAGGGGATTTAAGGAGACCCAGTACTTC.

The count of this clone is one. V and J are TRBV15 and TRBJ1-2, with 8 bases matching TRBD1. Losses at the gene ends were 4 bases for V and 7 bases for J; bases not matched to a gene: 8. CDR1 is LNHNV and CDR2 is YYDKDF in the germline V gene (reference sequence). CDR3 length: 14 amino acids. CDR3 in DNA: TGTGCCACCAGCATAGACAGGGGCGGTGGTGGCTACACCTTC. It codes for CATSIDRGGGGYTF.

The DNA for the CDR3 is TGCAGCGTTGAAGATCTAGTGCGGGGCTCTGGCTACACCTTC. It translates to CSVEDLVRGSGYTF. The chain has TRBV29-1 and TRBJ1-2, with D possibly TRBD1 on 5 matching bases. The CDR3 totals 14 residues. CDR1 is SQVTM, CDR2 ANQGSEA, per germline. Trimming cost V 0 bases and J 7 bases, with 15 bases left between them.